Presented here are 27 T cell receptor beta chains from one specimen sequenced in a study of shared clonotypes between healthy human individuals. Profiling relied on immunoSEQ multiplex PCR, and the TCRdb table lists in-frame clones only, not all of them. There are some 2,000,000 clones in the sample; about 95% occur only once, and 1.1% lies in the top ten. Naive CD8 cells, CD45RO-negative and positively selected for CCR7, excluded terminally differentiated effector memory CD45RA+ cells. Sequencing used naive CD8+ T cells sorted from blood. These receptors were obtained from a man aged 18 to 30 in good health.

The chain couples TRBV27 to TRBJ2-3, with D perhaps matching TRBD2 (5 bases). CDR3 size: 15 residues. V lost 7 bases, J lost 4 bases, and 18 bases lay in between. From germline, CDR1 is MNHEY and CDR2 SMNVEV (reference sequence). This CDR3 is CASTPMMGSADTQYF. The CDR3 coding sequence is TGTGCCAGCACCCCGATGATGGGTAGCGCAGATACGCAGTATTTT.

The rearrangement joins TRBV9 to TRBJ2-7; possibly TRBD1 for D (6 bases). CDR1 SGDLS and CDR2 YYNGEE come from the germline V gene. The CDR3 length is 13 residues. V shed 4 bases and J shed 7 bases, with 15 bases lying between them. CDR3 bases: TGTGCCAGCAGCCCCCTGGACAGTCAGGAGCAGTACTTC. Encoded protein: CASSPLDSQEQYF.

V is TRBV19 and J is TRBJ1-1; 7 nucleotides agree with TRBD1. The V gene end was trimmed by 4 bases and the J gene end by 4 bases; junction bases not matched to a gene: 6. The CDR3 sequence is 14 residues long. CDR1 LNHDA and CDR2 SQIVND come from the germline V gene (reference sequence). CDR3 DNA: TGTGCCAGTAGTAAAGACAGGGTCGTCACTGAAGCTTTCTTT. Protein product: CASSKDRVVTEAFF. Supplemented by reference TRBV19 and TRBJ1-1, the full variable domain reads DGGITQSPKYLFRKEGQNVTLSCEQNLNHDAMYWYRQDPGQGLRLIYYSQIVNDFQKGDIAEGYSVSREKKESFPLTVTSAQKNPTAFYLCASSKDRVVTEAFFGQGTRLTVV.

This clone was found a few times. The CDR3 DNA is TGTGCCTGTAGCGGGGGGGCTCAGCCCCAGCATTTT. Amino acid sequence: CACSGGAQPQHF. This chain connects TRBV30 to TRBJ1-5; possibly TRBD1 for D (6 bases). The V gene's germline CDR1 is GTSNPN and CDR2 SVGIG (reference sequence). V dropped 6 bases and J dropped 6 bases, with 12 bases sitting between them. This CDR3 has 12 residues.

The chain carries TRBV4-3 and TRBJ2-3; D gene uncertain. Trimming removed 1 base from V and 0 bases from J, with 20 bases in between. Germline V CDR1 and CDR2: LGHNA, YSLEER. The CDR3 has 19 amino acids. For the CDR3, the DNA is TGCGCCAGCAGCCAAGTCCGGCTAGACATTGCCCATAGCACAGATACGCAGTATTTT. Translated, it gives CASSQVRLDIAHSTDTQYF.

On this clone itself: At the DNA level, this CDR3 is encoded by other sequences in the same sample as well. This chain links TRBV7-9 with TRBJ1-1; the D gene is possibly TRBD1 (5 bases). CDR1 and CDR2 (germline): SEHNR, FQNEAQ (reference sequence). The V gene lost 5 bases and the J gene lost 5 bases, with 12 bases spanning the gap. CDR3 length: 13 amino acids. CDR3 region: CASSPGGRTEAFF. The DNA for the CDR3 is TGTGCCAGCAGCCCCGGGGGACGGACTGAAGCTTTCTTT.

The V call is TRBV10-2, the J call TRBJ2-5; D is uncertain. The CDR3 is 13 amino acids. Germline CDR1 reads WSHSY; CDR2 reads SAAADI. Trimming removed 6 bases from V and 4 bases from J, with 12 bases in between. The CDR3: CASRPPLGETQYF. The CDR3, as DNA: TGCGCCAGCAGGCCGCCCCTCGGAGAGACCCAGTACTTC.

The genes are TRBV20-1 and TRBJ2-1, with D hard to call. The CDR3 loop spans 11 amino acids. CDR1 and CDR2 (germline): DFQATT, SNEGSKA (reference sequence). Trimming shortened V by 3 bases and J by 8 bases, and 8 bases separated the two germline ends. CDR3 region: CSARTVDEQFF. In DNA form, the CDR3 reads TGCAGTGCTAGGACGGTAGATGAGCAGTTCTTC.

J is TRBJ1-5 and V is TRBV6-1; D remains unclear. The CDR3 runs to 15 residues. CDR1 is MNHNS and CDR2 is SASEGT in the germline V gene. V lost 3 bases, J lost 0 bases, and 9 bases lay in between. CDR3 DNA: TGTGCCAGCAGTGATTGGGCAGATAGCAATCAGCCCCAGCATTTT. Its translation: CASSDWADSNQPQHF.

The DNA of the CDR3 is TGTGCCAGCAGCTTAGAAATCCTGGACGAGCAGTACTTC. Amino acid sequence: CASSLEILDEQYF. The chain couples TRBV5-6 to TRBJ2-7; D ambiguous. V lost 2 bases and J lost 5, with 11 bases in between. The CDR3 has 13 amino acids. Germline V CDR1 and CDR2: SGHDT, YYEEEE.

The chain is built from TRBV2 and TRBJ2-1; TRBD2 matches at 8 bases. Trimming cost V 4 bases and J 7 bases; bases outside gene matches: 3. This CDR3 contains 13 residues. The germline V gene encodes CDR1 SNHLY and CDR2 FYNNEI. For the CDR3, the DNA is TGTGCCAGCAGTGTTGAGCGGGAGAATGAGCAGTTCTTC. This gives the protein CASSVERENEQFF.

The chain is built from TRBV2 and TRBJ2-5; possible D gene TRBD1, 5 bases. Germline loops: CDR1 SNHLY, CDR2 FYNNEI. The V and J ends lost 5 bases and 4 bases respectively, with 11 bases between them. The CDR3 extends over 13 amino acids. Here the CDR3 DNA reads TGTGCCAGCAGTACAGGAATTGGAGAGACCCAGTACTTC. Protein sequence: CASSTGIGETQYF.

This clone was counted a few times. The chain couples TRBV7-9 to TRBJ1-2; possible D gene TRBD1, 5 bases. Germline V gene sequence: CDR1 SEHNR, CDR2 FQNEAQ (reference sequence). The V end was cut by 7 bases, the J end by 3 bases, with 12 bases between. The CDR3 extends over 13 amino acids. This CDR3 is CASTPTDYYGYTF. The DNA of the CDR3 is TGTGCCAGCACCCCGACAGACTACTATGGCTACACCTTC.

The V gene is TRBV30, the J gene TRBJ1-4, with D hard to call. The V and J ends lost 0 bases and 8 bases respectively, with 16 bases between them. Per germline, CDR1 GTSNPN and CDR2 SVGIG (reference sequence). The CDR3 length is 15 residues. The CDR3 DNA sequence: TGTGCCTGGAGTGTATATCTGGGTTCAGTCGAAAAACTGTTTTTT. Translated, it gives CAWSVYLGSVEKLFF. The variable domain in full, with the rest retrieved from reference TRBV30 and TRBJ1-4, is SQTIHQWPATLVQPVGSPLSLECTVEGTSNPNLYWYRQAAGRGLQLLFYSVGIGQISSEVPQNLSASRPQDRQFILSSKKLLLSDSGFYLCAWSVYLGSVEKLFFGSGTQLSVL.

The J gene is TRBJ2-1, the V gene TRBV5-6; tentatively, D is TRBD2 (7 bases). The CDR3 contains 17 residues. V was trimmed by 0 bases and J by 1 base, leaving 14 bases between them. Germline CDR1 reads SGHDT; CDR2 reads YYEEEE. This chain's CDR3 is CASSLEGGRWSYNEQFF. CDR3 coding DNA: TGTGCCAGCAGCTTGGAGGGGGGGCGCTGGTCCTACAATGAGCAGTTCTTC.

The CDR3 coding sequence is TGTGCCAGCAGCTCAGATACTAGCAAGGGGGCCACAGATACGCAGTATTTT. Its translation: CASSSDTSKGATDTQYF. V usage is TRBV7-9 and J usage is TRBJ2-3; D is perhaps TRBD1 (7 bases). The CDR3 spans 17 residues. V lost 4 bases to trimming and J lost 2 bases, with 19 bases between them. Germline V gene sequence: CDR1 SEHNR, CDR2 FQNEAQ (reference sequence).

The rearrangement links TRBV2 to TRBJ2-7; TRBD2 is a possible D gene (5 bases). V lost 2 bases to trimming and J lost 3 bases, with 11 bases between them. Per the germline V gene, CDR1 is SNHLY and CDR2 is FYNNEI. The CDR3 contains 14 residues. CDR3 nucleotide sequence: TGTGCCAGCAGTGAAAGCGGAGAACTCTACGAGCAGTACTTC. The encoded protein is CASSESGELYEQYF.

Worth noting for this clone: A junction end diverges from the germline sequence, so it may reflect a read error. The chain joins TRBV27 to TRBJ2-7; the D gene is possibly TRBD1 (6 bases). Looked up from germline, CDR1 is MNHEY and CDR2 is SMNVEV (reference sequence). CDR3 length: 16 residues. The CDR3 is CASSISQGTVSYEQYF. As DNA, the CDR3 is TGTGCCAGCAGTATATCGCAGGGGACCGTCTCCTACGAGCAGTACTTC.

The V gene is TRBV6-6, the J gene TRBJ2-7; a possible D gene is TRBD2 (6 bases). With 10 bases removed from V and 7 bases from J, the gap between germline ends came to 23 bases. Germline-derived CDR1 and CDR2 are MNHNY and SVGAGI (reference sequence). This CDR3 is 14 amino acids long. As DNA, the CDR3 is TGTGCCACTTCGACCGGGCGAGGTGCGGGAGAGCAGTACTTC. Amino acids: CATSTGRGAGEQYF.

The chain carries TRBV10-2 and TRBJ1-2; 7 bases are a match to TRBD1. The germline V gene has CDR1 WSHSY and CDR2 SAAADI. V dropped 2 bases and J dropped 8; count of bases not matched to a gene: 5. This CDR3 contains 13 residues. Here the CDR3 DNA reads TGCGCCAGCAGTGAGCAAGGGGGCGAAGGCTACACCTTC. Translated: CASSEQGGEGYTF.

This chain's CDR3 is CASSKRLYTDTQYF. DNA of the CDR3: TGTGCCAGCAGCAAACGACTATACACAGATACGCAGTATTTT. The chain employs TRBV13 and TRBJ2-3, with D maybe TRBD2 (5 bases). V dropped 5 bases and J dropped 2 bases, with 11 bases sitting between them. Per the germline V gene, CDR1 is PRHDT and CDR2 is FYEKMQ (reference sequence). This CDR3 is built from 14 residues.

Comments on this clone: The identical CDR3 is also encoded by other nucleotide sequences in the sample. The DNA of the CDR3 is TGTGCCAGCAGTTGGGGGACCAACACCGGGGAGCTGTTTTTT. This translates into CASSWGTNTGELFF. The chain is built from TRBV27 and TRBJ2-2, with D perhaps TRBD1 or TRBD2 (5 bases each). Trimming cost V 4 bases and J 2 bases, with 8 bases left between them. The CDR3 consists of 14 residues. Looked up from germline, CDR1 is MNHEY and CDR2 is SMNVEV (reference sequence).

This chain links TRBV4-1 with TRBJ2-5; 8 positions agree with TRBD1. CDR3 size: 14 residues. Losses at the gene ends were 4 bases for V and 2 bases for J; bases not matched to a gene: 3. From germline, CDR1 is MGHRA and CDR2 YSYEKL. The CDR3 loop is CASSPDRGQETQYF. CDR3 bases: TGCGCCAGCAGCCCCGACAGGGGTCAAGAGACCCAGTACTTC.

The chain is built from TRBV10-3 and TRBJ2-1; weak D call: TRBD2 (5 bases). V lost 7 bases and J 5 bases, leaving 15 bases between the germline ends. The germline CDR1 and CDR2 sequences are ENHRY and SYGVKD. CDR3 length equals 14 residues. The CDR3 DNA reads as TGTGCCATCACTCCCGGGATACAAAACAATGAGCAGTTCTTC. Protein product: CAITPGIQNNEQFF.

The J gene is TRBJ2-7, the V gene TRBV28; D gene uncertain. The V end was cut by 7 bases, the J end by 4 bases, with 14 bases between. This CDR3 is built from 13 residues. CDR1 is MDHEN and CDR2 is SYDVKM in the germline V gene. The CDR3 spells CASTDAYGYEQYF. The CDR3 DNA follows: TGTGCCAGCACAGACGCCTACGGTTACGAGCAGTACTTC.

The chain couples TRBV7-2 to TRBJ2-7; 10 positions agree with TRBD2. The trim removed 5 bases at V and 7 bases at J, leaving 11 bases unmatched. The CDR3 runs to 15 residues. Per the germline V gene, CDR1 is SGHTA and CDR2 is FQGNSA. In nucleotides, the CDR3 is TGTGCCAGCAGCGTGGGTGGTCTAGCGGGAGAAGAGCAGTACTTC. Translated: CASSVGGLAGEEQYF.

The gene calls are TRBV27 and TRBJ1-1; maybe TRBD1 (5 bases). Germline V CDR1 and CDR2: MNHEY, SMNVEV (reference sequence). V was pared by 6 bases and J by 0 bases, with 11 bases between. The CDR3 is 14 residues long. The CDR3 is CASSRKGMNTEAFF. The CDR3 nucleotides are TGTGCCAGCAGCCGTAAGGGGATGAACACTGAAGCTTTCTTT.